Shown below are 13 T cell receptor beta chains from a single sample sequenced in a study of T cells expressing NK-cell markers. TCRdb reprocessed the 5' RACE reads, keeping one entry per CDR3 protein, no DNA. The repertoire table contains some 300,000 distinct CDR3 sequences. Input material: blood T cells: a sorted CD56 or NKG2C T cell subset, CD4+ or CD8+ T cells, or bulk PBMC T cells (not recorded which). All receptors come from a man younger than 30 in good health.

The chain links TRBV20-1 to TRBJ2-3; the TCRdb D gene call, TRBD2, has no DNA to confirm it. CDR3 length equals 16 residues. CDR1 DFQATT and CDR2 SNEGSKA come from the germline V gene (reference sequence). The chain's CDR3 is CSADTGTSGLTDTQYF.

The chain combines TRBV29-1 with TRBJ1-4; TCRdb reports TRBD1, a call that lacks DNA to check it against. The germline V gene encodes CDR1 SQVTM and CDR2 ANQGSEA. The CDR3 length is 14 residues. The CDR3 spells CSVAIQGAEGKLFF. Full variable domain (missing parts from reference TRBV29-1 and TRBJ1-4): SAVISQKPSRDICQRGTSLTIQCQVDSQVTMMFWYRQQPGQSLTLIATANQGSEATYESGFVIDKFPISRPNLTFSTLTVSNMSPEDSSIYLCSVAIQGAEGKLFFGSGTQLSVL.

The chain links TRBV29-1 to TRBJ2-3. The CDR3 is 11 amino acids. CDR1 SQVTM and CDR2 ANQGSEA come from the germline V gene. CDR3 residues: CSAESRDTQYF.

The J gene is TRBJ2-5, the V gene TRBV4-2; the D gene TCRdb calls, TRBD2, cannot be checked with no DNA. Germline lookup yields CDR1 LGHNA and CDR2 YNFKEQ. The CDR3 is 14 residues long. CDR3 residues: CASSQVLAEETQYF.

V and J are TRBV7-1 and TRBJ1-1. TRBV7-1 counts as an open reading frame of uncertain function. CDR3 length: 12 amino acids. The CDR3 loop reads CASSNHHTEAFF.

CDR3 amino acids: CASSESGREGTQYF. The chain joins TRBV25-1 to TRBJ2-5; the TRBD2 assignment by TCRdb is unverifiable without DNA. The CDR3 is 14 residues long. CDR1 is MGHDK and CDR2 is SYGVNS in the germline V gene.

CDR3 protein: CASSPDRGRAGYTF. The rearrangement links TRBV5-1 to TRBJ1-2; TCRdb designates TRBD1, a call that cannot be tested without DNA. Germline CDR1 reads SGHRS; CDR2 reads YFSETQ. There are 14 residues in the CDR3.

V gene TRBV7-9 combines with J gene TRBJ2-3; TCRdb's assignment of TRBD2 cannot be checked, as there is no DNA. Germline V gene sequence: CDR1 SEHNR, CDR2 FQNEAQ (reference sequence). This CDR3 spans 14 amino acids. CDR3: CASSSTRDTDTQYF.

The chain links TRBV20-1 to TRBJ2-5; without DNA, the TCRdb call of TRBD2 cannot be checked. Germline V CDR1 and CDR2: DFQATT, SNEGSKA (reference sequence). The length of the CDR3 is 17 residues. The CDR3 sequence: CSARDRLAAASRETQYF.

The V gene is TRBV28, the J gene TRBJ2-7; TCRdb's D call of TRBD1 is untestable without DNA. CDR3 length: 14 residues. Germline CDR1 reads MDHEN; CDR2 reads SYDVKM. CDR3 sequence: CASSSLGQSYEQYF.

This chain's CDR3 is CASSFSTATTGELFF. This chain joins TRBV5-1 and TRBJ2-2; the D call of TRBD1 rests on TCRdb alone, since no DNA is present to check it. The CDR3 is 15 amino acids. CDR1 is SGHRS, CDR2 YFSETQ, per germline.

The CDR3 region is CAIKGRTGGEQYF. The rearrangement links TRBV10-3 to TRBJ2-7; as DNA is missing, the TRBD1 call by TCRdb cannot be tested. The CDR3 has 13 residues. Germline V gene sequence: CDR1 ENHRY, CDR2 SYGVKD.

V and J are TRBV15 and TRBJ2-2; no DNA is available, so the TRBD2 call from TCRdb remains unchecked. The CDR3 loop spans 15 amino acids. The V gene's germline CDR1 is LNHNV and CDR2 YYDKDF (reference sequence). The CDR3: CATSYLTSSTGELFF.